This passage covers 27 T cell receptor beta chains from one sample sequenced in a study of shared clonotypes between healthy human individuals. Positively selected for CCR7, the CD45RO-negative cells used as naive CD8 cells excluded terminally differentiated effector memory CD45RA+ cells. Assay used: immunoSEQ multiplex PCR; TCRdb lists only in-frame clones, some missing. There are about 2.1 million clones in the sample; roughly 91% occur only once, and around 1.7% lies in the top ten. The sequenced material came from naive CD8+ T cells from PBMCs. The receptors originated from a man younger than 35 in good health. Some clones in this sample may be carry-over from other donors' samples.

The CDR3 region has the DNA TGTGCCAGCTCACCCGTAAGGACAGCCACCGGGGAGCTGTTTTTT. This sequence encodes CASSPVRTATGELFF. This sequence joins TRBV18 and TRBJ2-2, with D tentatively TRBD1 (6 bases). The CDR3 is 15 residues long. Germline CDR1 KGHSH, CDR2 LQKENI. The V end lost 3 bases, the J end lost 4 bases, and 12 bases lay between the germline ends.

CDR3 loop: CASRSSTGQGASGELFF. The CDR3 DNA sequence: TGTGCCAGCAGATCATCAACGGGACAGGGGGCCTCCGGGGAGCTGTTTTTT. The chain employs TRBV28 and TRBJ2-2; 12 positions agree with TRBD1. This CDR3 has 17 amino acids. The V and J ends lost 6 bases and 6 bases, in that order; junction bases with no gene match: 11. CDR1 and CDR2 from the germline V gene are MDHEN and SYDVKM.

The J gene is TRBJ2-5, the V gene TRBV6-5; no firm D call. Trimming cost V 2 bases and J 5 bases, with 6 bases left between them. Germline V lookup: CDR1 MNHEY, CDR2 SVGAGI. This CDR3 has 12 amino acids. The CDR3 coding sequence is TGTGCCAGCAGTTACGGTCCGGAGACCCAGTACTTC. Amino acids: CASSYGPETQYF.

V is TRBV7-9 and J is TRBJ1-2, with TRBD1 identical over 7 bases. Germline V lookup: CDR1 SEHNR, CDR2 FQNEAQ (reference sequence). This CDR3 comprises 18 residues. Trimming removed 6 bases from V and 3 bases from J; junction bases left unmatched: 19. The CDR3 region is CASSPYRLQGKGDYGYTF. CDR3 coding DNA: TGTGCCAGCAGTCCTTATCGATTACAGGGGAAGGGGGACTATGGCTACACCTTC.

Of note for this clone: This specimen includes other DNA sequences encoding the same CDR3. V usage is TRBV19 and J usage is TRBJ1-5; D is uncertain. This CDR3 is built from 16 residues. The V end lost 0 bases, the J end lost 1 base, and 10 bases lay between the germline ends. Germline CDR1 is LNHDA and CDR2 is SQIVND (reference sequence). The CDR3 nucleotides read TGTGCCAGTAGTATAGAGGTAGGGCTAAGCAATCAGCCCCAGCATTTT. The encoded protein is CASSIEVGLSNQPQHF. The entire variable domain, with the rest obtained from reference TRBV19 and TRBJ1-5, is as follows: DGGITQSPKYLFRKEGQNVTLSCEQNLNHDAMYWYRQDPGQGLRLIYYSQIVNDFQKGDIAEGYSVSREKKESFPLTVTSAQKNPTAFYLCASSIEVGLSNQPQHFGDGTRLSIL.

V is TRBV19 and J is TRBJ2-5; D remains ambiguous. Trimming removed 3 bases at V and 1 base at J, with 6 bases between. CDR1 and CDR2 from the germline V gene are LNHDA and SQIVND (reference sequence). The CDR3 is made up of 13 amino acids. CDR3 in DNA: TGTGCCAGTAGTATCTACGTCCAAGAGACCCAGTACTTC. Its translation is CASSIYVQETQYF.

The chain has TRBV29-1 and TRBJ1-3; the D is unclear. CDR1 SQVTM and CDR2 ANQGSEA come from the germline V gene. This CDR3 is built from 13 residues. Trimming removed 7 bases from V and 4 bases from J, with 14 bases in between. The CDR3 DNA reads TGCAGCGCCGTAAGTGGGAAGGGAAACACCATATATTTT. Residues: CSAVSGKGNTIYF.

This rearrangement joins TRBV6-6 to TRBJ1-5; D remains ambiguous. Looked up from germline, CDR1 is MNHNY and CDR2 is SVGAGI (reference sequence). CDR3 length: 14 residues. V dropped 4 bases and J dropped 8 bases, with 15 bases sitting between them. CDR3 in DNA: TGTGCCAGCAGTTCTCGGACTTACCAGGAGCCCCAGCATTTT. Translated, it gives CASSSRTYQEPQHF.

V is TRBV7-2 and J is TRBJ1-5, with D unclear. CDR3 size: 13 residues. V was clipped by 8 bases and J by 6 bases, with 14 bases between them. CDR1 SGHTA and CDR2 FQGNSA come from the germline V gene. DNA of the CDR3: TGTGCCAGCGGTGAGACGGACCTTCAGCCCCAGCATTTT. Translated, it gives CASGETDLQPQHF.

V and J are TRBV27 and TRBJ1-1; possibly TRBD1 for D (5 bases). CDR1 and CDR2 from the germline V gene are MNHEY and SMNVEV (reference sequence). The CDR3 consists of 16 residues. V was cut by 5 bases and J by 1 base, with 17 bases left in between. The CDR3 nucleotides read TGTGCCAGCAGTCCCTCGGGGGGAGAGACGAACACTGAAGCTTTCTTT. Amino acids: CASSPSGGETNTEAFF.

The chain combines TRBV28 with TRBJ1-2; 9 bases match TRBD1. After removal of 4 bases from V and 2 bases from J, the junction contained 11 bases not matched to a gene. Per the germline V gene, CDR1 is MDHEN and CDR2 is SYDVKM. The CDR3 totals 17 residues. The CDR3 region is CASSWRRGQGMNYGYTF. CDR3 in DNA: TGTGCCAGCAGTTGGCGCCGGGGACAGGGTATGAACTATGGCTACACCTTC.

This chain joins TRBV4-2 and TRBJ1-2; tentative D call: TRBD1 (6 bases). The germline gives CDR1 LGHNA, CDR2 YNFKEQ. Trimming took off 4 bases at V and 3 bases at J, with 15 bases between the two ends. This CDR3 spans 15 amino acids. For the CDR3, the DNA is TGTGCCAGCAGCCCTCACAGGGAGGGGTACTATGGCTACACCTTC. Its translation: CASSPHREGYYGYTF.

The chain is built from TRBV19 and TRBJ2-1, with 8 positions matching TRBD2. The germline gives CDR1 LNHDA, CDR2 SQIVND (reference sequence). The CDR3 has 19 residues. V gave up 4 bases and J gave up 1 base; unmatched junction bases: 15. This chain's CDR3 is CASSTPGTRTRQSYNEQFF. CDR3 sequence (DNA): TGTGCCAGTAGTACCCCCGGGACTAGAACCCGCCAGTCCTACAATGAGCAGTTCTTC.

The chain is built from TRBV28 and TRBJ2-5; maybe TRBD1 (6 bases). The ends were cut back, 3 bases at V and 3 bases at J, with 8 bases in the middle. Looked up from germline, CDR1 is MDHEN and CDR2 is SYDVKM. The CDR3 has 13 residues. CDR3 sequence: CASSFNREETQYF. DNA for the CDR3: TGTGCCAGCAGTTTTAACAGGGAAGAGACCCAGTACTTC.

Details on this clone: Other DNA sequences in the sample encode the same CDR3. The rearrangement links TRBV5-6 to TRBJ2-4; weak D call: TRBD2 (5 bases). Germline values: CDR1 SGHDT, CDR2 YYEEEE. With 0 bases removed from V and 7 bases from J, the gap between germline ends came to 8 bases. The length of the CDR3 is 13 residues. The CDR3 here is CASSLGGRNIQYF. The CDR3 DNA follows: TGTGCCAGCAGCTTGGGAGGGCGCAACATTCAGTACTTC.

Here the CDR3 reads CASMDSGTDTQYF. DNA for the CDR3: TGTGCCAGCATGGATAGCGGGACCGATACGCAGTATTTT. The chain joins TRBV28 to TRBJ2-3; 8 bases line up with TRBD2. The CDR3 spans 13 residues. Looked up from germline, CDR1 is MDHEN and CDR2 is SYDVKM. The V segment lost 7 bases and the J segment 6 bases; nucleotides outside the gene matches: 6.

The chain combines TRBV11-2 with TRBJ2-3; D is uncertain. Trimming left V 3 bases short and J 2 bases short, with 12 bases between. The CDR3 is made up of 15 amino acids. The V gene's germline CDR1 is SGHAT and CDR2 FQNNGV. Written as DNA, the CDR3 is TGTGCCAGCAGCTTTTTTAGGAGACTCACAGATACGCAGTATTTT. Its protein product is CASSFFRRLTDTQYF. The complete variable domain, with remaining parts taken from reference TRBV11-2 and TRBJ2-3, reads EAGVAQSPRYKIIEKRQSVAFWCNPISGHATLYWYQQILGQGPKLLIQFQNNGVVDDSQLPKDRFSAERLKGVDSTLKIQPAKLEDSAVYLCASSFFRRLTDTQYFGPGTRLTVL.

The chain joins TRBV5-1 to TRBJ2-5; D is ambiguous. V dropped 8 bases and J dropped 5 bases, with 16 bases sitting between them. Germline V CDR1 and CDR2: SGHRS, YFSETQ. CDR3 length: 13 amino acids. CDR3 sequence (DNA): TGCGCCAGTACCGAAGGAACAAGGGAGACCCAGTACTTC. Its translation is CASTEGTRETQYF.

The J gene is TRBJ1-1, the V gene TRBV10-3; no reliable D call. CDR1 and CDR2 (germline): ENHRY, SYGVKD. The CDR3 runs to 16 residues. V shed 0 bases and J shed 0 bases, with 11 bases lying between them. The CDR3 here is CAISESRDRVNTEAFF. The CDR3 region has the DNA TGTGCCATCAGTGAGTCAAGGGATAGGGTGAACACTGAAGCTTTCTTT.

Note on this clone: Other nucleotide sequences in the sample specify the same CDR3. The chain combines TRBV19 with TRBJ2-3; weak D call: TRBD2 (5 bases). Trimming removed 3 bases at V and 0 bases at J, with 7 bases between. The germline CDR1 and CDR2 sequences are LNHDA and SQIVND (reference sequence). The CDR3 covers 14 residues. In nucleotides, the CDR3 is TGTGCCAGTAGTATGTCGGGAAGCACAGATACGCAGTATTTT. It encodes CASSMSGSTDTQYF.

A remark on this clone: The identical CDR3 is also encoded by other nucleotide sequences in the sample. V is TRBV27 and J is TRBJ2-7; either TRBD1 or TRBD2 may supply D (7 bases each). Germline loops: CDR1 MNHEY, CDR2 SMNVEV (reference sequence). The CDR3 is made up of 13 amino acids. Trimming removed 6 bases at V and 2 bases at J, with 11 bases between. The CDR3 DNA is TGTGCCAGCAGCCCAGGGGGGGCCTACGAGCAGTACTTC. Translated, it gives CASSPGGAYEQYF.

The chain carries TRBV7-9 and TRBJ2-3, with 8 positions matching TRBD1. With 3 bases clipped from V and 3 bases from J, the junction kept 5 bases outside the gene matches. This CDR3 region has 15 residues. Germline values: CDR1 SEHNR, CDR2 FQNEAQ (reference sequence). CDR3 region: CASSLDRVKTDTQYF. The CDR3 DNA reads TGTGCCAGCAGCTTGGACAGGGTAAAAACAGATACGCAGTATTTT.

This rearrangement joins TRBV5-6 to TRBJ1-2, with a tentative D call TRBD1 (6 bases). In germline, CDR1 is SGHDT, CDR2 YYEEEE. The CDR3 runs to 16 residues. Trimming left V 2 bases short and J 4 bases short, with 18 bases between. The CDR3: CASSFQRSEGVYGYTF. The CDR3 nucleotides are TGTGCCAGCAGCTTCCAGCGTAGTGAGGGGGTCTATGGCTACACCTTC.

The chain links TRBV5-6 to TRBJ2-7, with D unclear. Germline V lookup: CDR1 SGHDT, CDR2 YYEEEE. The CDR3 totals 16 residues. V was trimmed by 0 bases and J by 3 bases, leaving 16 bases between them. In DNA, the CDR3 is TGTGCCAGCAGCTTGGTCACGGCAACCATAATCTACGAGCAGTACTTC. It specifies CASSLVTATIIYEQYF.

This chain's CDR3 is CASSLTGINPAPPTPQYF. The CDR3 DNA reads as TGTGCCAGCAGCCTTACCGGCATCAACCCCGCACCTCCGACGCCCCAGTACTTC. The genes are TRBV9 and TRBJ2-7; no clear D. V lost 4 bases and J lost 10, with 33 bases in between. CDR3 length equals 18 residues. The V gene's germline CDR1 is SGDLS and CDR2 YYNGEE.

The V call is TRBV11-2, the J call TRBJ2-7; TRBD2 is a possible D gene (6 bases). The CDR3 extends over 16 amino acids. The germline V and J ends were trimmed by 4 bases and 3 bases, with 19 bases remaining between them. Germline V lookup: CDR1 SGHAT, CDR2 FQNNGV. CDR3 residues: CASSYQPGLAHYEQYF. DNA for the CDR3: TGTGCCAGCAGCTATCAACCGGGACTGGCACACTACGAGCAGTACTTC.

In its sample, this clone was seen once. The chain employs TRBV7-3 and TRBJ2-1; 7 positions match TRBD2. The CDR3 sequence is 15 residues long. Germline loops: CDR1 SGHTA, CDR2 FQGTGA. The V segment lost 5 bases and the J segment 1 base; nucleotides outside the gene matches: 5. The chain's CDR3 is CASSPPGGSYNEQFF. CDR3 DNA: TGTGCCAGCAGCCCCCCGGGGGGTTCCTACAATGAGCAGTTCTTC.